The 8 T cell receptor beta chains in this list originate from one sample, sequenced in a study of blood T cell repertoires in COVID-19. Libraries were prepared by immunoSEQ multiplex PCR; TCRdb keeps only in-frame clonotypes and omits some of them. Of some 300,000 clones in the sample, about 86% were seen once. The specimen was peripheral blood. These receptors all stem from a woman in her 70s with COVID-19, enrolled during active disease.

The table lists this clone with a count of one. This rearrangement joins TRBV5-1 to TRBJ2-7; TRBD2 aligns across 7 bases. The length of the CDR3 is 18 residues. The V gene end was trimmed by 3 bases and the J gene end by 4 bases; junction bases not matched to a gene: 19. In germline, CDR1 is SGHRS, CDR2 YFSETQ. The CDR3 sequence is CASSSTIGERGILYEQYF. CDR3 coding DNA: TGCGCCAGCAGCTCAACAATTGGGGAGCGGGGCATACTTTACGAGCAGTACTTC.

The rearrangement links TRBV28 to TRBJ2-3, with 13 bases lining up with TRBD2. The trim removed 1 base at V and 6 bases at J, leaving 7 bases unmatched. The CDR3 has 17 residues. CDR1 is MDHEN, CDR2 SYDVKM, per germline. The CDR3 loop is CASSLLTSGGASDTQYF. The CDR3 region has the DNA TGTGCCAGCAGTTTATTAACTAGCGGGGGGGCATCGGATACGCAGTATTTT.

V usage is TRBV7-9 and J usage is TRBJ2-1; 9 bases are shared with TRBD1. This CDR3 spans 16 amino acids. V dropped 5 bases and J dropped 8; count of bases not matched to a gene: 13. Germline CDR1 is SEHNR and CDR2 is FQNEAQ (reference sequence). Written as DNA, the CDR3 is TGTGCCAGCAGCAAACTACCGGGACAGGGAGGGGATGAGCAGTTCTTC. The encoded protein is CASSKLPGQGGDEQFF. Full variable domain (rest looked up from reference TRBV7-9 and TRBJ2-1): DTGVSQNPRHKITKRGQNVTFRCDPISEHNRLYWYRQTLGQGPEFLTYFQNEAQLEKSRLLSDRFSAERPKGSFSTLEIQRTEQGDSAMYLCASSKLPGQGGDEQFFGPGTRLTVL.

The chain is built from TRBV6-5 and TRBJ1-1; 7 nucleotides match TRBD1. Germline values: CDR1 MNHEY, CDR2 SVGAGI. Trimming cost V 3 bases and J 4 bases; bases outside gene matches: 8. CDR3 size: 15 residues. This chain's CDR3 is CASSYSQGKGTEAFF. In DNA form, the CDR3 reads TGTGCCAGCAGTTATTCACAGGGGAAGGGCACTGAAGCTTTCTTT.

This chain uses TRBV6-5 with TRBJ1-2; possible D gene TRBD1, 6 bases. Deletions cut 5 bases from V and 2 bases from J, with 9 bases between. The CDR3 runs 13 residues. Germline V gene sequence: CDR1 MNHEY, CDR2 SVGAGI. CDR3 in DNA: TGTGCCAGCAGTAACGGACAGAACTATGGCTACACCTTC. Residues: CASSNGQNYGYTF.

This chain joins TRBV7-2 and TRBJ1-1; 10 positions match TRBD1. Germline CDR1 is SGHTA and CDR2 is FQGNSA. This CDR3 region has 15 residues. The V segment lost 7 bases and the J segment 3 bases; nucleotides outside the gene matches: 8. CDR3 in amino acids: CASTLMGQGYTEAFF. The CDR3 DNA reads as TGTGCCAGCACCTTGATGGGACAGGGGTACACTGAAGCTTTCTTT.

The chain uses TRBV19 and TRBJ1-2; D gene unclear. The CDR3 is made up of 11 amino acids. V lost 8 bases and J lost 8, with 12 bases in between. The germline V gene encodes CDR1 LNHDA and CDR2 SQIVND (reference sequence). The CDR3 sequence is CASGPGDGYTF. The CDR3 nucleotides are TGTGCCAGTGGTCCGGGTGACGGCTACACCTTC.

The chain uses TRBV12-3 or TRBV12-4 and TRBJ2-5; D possibly corresponds to TRBD2 (6 bases). The CDR3 consists of 13 residues. Trimming took off 5 bases at V and 5 bases at J, with 12 bases between the two ends. CDR3 sequence: CASSAGPRETQYF. CDR3 DNA sequence: TGTGCCAGCAGTGCGGGACCCCGGGAGACCCAGTACTTC.